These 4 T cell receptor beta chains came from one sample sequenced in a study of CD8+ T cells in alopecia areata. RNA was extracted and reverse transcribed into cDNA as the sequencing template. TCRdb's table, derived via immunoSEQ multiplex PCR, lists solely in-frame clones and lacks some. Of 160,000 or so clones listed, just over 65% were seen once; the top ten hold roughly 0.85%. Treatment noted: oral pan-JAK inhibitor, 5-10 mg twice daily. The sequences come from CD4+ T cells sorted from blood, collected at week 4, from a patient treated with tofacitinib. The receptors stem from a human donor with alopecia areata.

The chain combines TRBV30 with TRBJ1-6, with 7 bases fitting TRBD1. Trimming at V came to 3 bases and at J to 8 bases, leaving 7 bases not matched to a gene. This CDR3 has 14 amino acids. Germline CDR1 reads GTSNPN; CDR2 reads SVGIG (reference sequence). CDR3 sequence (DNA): TGTGCCTGGAGCCTCCGAGGGGGCGATTCACCCCTCCACTTT. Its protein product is CAWSLRGGDSPLHF.

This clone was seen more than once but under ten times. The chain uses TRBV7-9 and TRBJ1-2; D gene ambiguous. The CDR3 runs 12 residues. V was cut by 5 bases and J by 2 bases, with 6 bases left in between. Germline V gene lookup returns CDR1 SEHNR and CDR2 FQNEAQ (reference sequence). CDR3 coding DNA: TGTGCCAGCAGCACCCAAAACTATGGCTACACCTTC. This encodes CASSTQNYGYTF.

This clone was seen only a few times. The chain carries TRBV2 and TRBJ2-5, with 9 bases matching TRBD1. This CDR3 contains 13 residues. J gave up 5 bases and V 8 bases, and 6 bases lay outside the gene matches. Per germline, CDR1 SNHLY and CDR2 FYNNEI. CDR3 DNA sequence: TGTGCCAGCGGTAGGGACAGGGTGGAGACCCAGTACTTC. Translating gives CASGRDRVETQYF.

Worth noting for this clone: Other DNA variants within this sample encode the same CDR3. The CDR3 spells CASSLEANYGYTF. In nucleotides, the CDR3 is TGCGCCAGCAGCTTGGAAGCTAACTATGGCTACACCTTC. The rearrangement links TRBV5-1 to TRBJ1-2; D unresolved. The CDR3 spans 13 residues. Germline V lookup: CDR1 SGHRS, CDR2 YFSETQ. Trimming took 0 bases from V and 0 from J, leaving 3 bases between them.